This paragraph reports one TCR beta chain. This clonotype has a handful of counts. What antigen it recognizes has not been identified. No base qualities exist here, and no much larger clone lies one base off it. For repertoire sequencing, the TCR beta CDR3 regions were amplified from RNA transcripts. The first round was an RT-PCR using HTBI primers with the Qiagen OneStep RT-PCR kit, and this first round was followed by a second-round multiplex PCR, then size selection and purification. Sequencing of the libraries was carried out on an Illumina HiSeq2000 in paired-end mode with 100 bp reads. Under the source paper's analysis protocol: SOAPnuke was used for read processing, and reads with adapters, uncalled bases, a mean Phred below 15, or no exact constant-primer or identifier match were discarded. High-quality paired reads were merged with COPE v1.2.5. Each unique nucleotide sequence was defined as a clonotype, and clonotypes were aligned to IMGT TRB V, D and J references with MiTCR v1.1. The analysis was limited to V-J combinations with a frequency above 0.0001, which together covered 99.2% of the repertoires. For each V-J combination, a TCR clonal expansion and chaos score was defined as the ratio of F50 clonal expansion to chaos observed in the TCRdist matrix. Welch's t-statistics and random forest were used to reduce the features to about 14 V-J combinations, which were then used as input to a naive Bayes classifier. The similarity between thyroid and blood repertoires was quantified using the Morisita-Horn index. TCRdb reprocessed the public reads (quality trimming at Q25 with fastp, clone calling with MiXCR) and kept in-frame beta chains. Records with the same CDR3 protein are collapsed into one entry carrying the most frequent genes and DNA. These V and J calls are TCRdb output, not the study's own analysis. The sample includes 230,000 or so distinct CDR3 sequences, with 40% to 50% observed a single time. The top ten constitute around 47% of the sample.

The germline ends are 16 bases apart after V is trimmed by 1 base and J by 6 bases. The CDR3 goes from the cysteine to the phenylalanine over 15 residues. Kept here is only the CDR3 DNA, which spans 45 bases and is read in frame from base 1. The germline V gene (reference sequence) yields LGHDT for CDR1 and YNNKEL for CDR2. The sample originates from a study of Graves' ophthalmopathy and Graves' hyperthyroidism (dated by TCRdb to 2017 to 2018). In the study overall: Peripheral blood was collected at initial diagnosis, before any treatment. TCR beta repertoire signatures were used to distinguish Graves' ophthalmopathy from Graves' hyperthyroidism and to predict progression to ophthalmopathy. In total, over 130 blood samples were TCR-sequenced: 40 to 45 ophthalmopathy, approximately 75 hyperthyroidism and some 17 hyperthyroidism-to-ophthalmopathy patients. To explore V-J signatures distinguishing ophthalmopathy from hyperthyroidism, a discovery set of 100 patients (roughly 44 ophthalmopathy, some 55 stable hyperthyroidism) was enrolled. After sampling, hyperthyroidism patients received methimazole starting at 30 mg daily, and ophthalmopathy patients received high-dose intravenous methylprednisolone. In roughly 6 hyperthyroidism patients, T-cell repertoires of thyroid tissue and blood were compared. For independent validation, a separate cohort was made up of 18 hyperthyroidism patients plus 17 patients who later progressed from hyperthyroidism to ophthalmopathy.

Patients with ophthalmopathy had moderately to severely active disease, with a Clinical Activity Score of 3 or more, a NOSPECS grade of 4 or more, and a disease duration of less than 3 months. Patients with other autoimmune diseases, uncontrolled infections, pregnancy or lactation were excluded from the study. Diagnosis was based on clinical symptoms, serum thyroxine, TRAb, thyroid ultrasound and orbital computed tomography. Ficoll-Paque density gradient centrifugation was used to isolate PBMCs from about 10 ml of fresh peripheral blood. Total RNA was extracted with Trizol reagent and quality-checked on an Agilent 2100 Bioanalyzer. Results and caveats for the whole study, not just this receptor: In cross-validation, the 13-signature model distinguished ophthalmopathy from stable hyperthyroidism with approximately 90% sensitivity and 81% to 82% specificity, while in the test set the corresponding values were roughly 80% and 75%. In validation, the model predicted ophthalmopathy progression with more than 70% sensitivity and around 72% specificity; approximately 12 predicted patients were CT-confirmed with GO in a median of about 6.2 months. Most of the expanded thyroid clonotypes with a frequency above 0.001 were also detected in blood, and it was suggested that the thyroid immune response may be reflected by blood repertoires. Sample size was not predetermined statistically, and investigators were not blinded to group allocation.

This sequence uses TRBV3-1 and TRBJ2-7; the D gene is perhaps TRBD1, on 7 matching bases. What was sequenced was peripheral blood. This TCR derives from an adult man with Graves' ophthalmopathy. Read as DNA, the sequence is TGTGCCAGCAGCCAAGGGGCAGGGGGGATTGGCGAGCAGTACTTC. It translates as CASSQGAGGIGEQYF.